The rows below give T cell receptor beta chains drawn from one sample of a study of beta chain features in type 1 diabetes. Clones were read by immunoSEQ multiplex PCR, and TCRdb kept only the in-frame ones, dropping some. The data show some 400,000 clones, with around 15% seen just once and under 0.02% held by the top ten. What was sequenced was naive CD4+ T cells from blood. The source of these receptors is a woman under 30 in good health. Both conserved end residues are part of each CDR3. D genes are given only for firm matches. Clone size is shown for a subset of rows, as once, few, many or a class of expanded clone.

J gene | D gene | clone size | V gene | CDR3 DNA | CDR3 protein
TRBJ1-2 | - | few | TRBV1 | TGCACCAGCAGCCAAGAGACAGGGGGCGCTGGCTACACCTTC | CTSSQETGGAGYTF
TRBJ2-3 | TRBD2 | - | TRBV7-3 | TGTGCCAGCAGCTTAGAGGTGGCGGGAGCAGATACGCAGTATTTT | CASSLEVAGADTQYF
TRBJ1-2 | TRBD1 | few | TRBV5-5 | TGTGCCAGCAGCTCCGGGACAGGGGAATACGGCTACACCTTC | CASSSGTGEYGYTF
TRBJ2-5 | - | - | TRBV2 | TGTGCCAGCACCGCGGAGGGAGTCGGCCCGACCCAGTACTTC | CASTAEGVGPTQYF
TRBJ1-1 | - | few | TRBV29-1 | TGCAGCGTGCGGGGACGGCTGGCGAGGGAGATTGAAGCTTTCTTT | CSVRGRLAREIEAFF
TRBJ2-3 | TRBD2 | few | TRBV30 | TGTGCCTGGAGTGTAAGAGGATACCCGGGACTAGGTTCAGATACGCAGTATTTT | CAWSVRGYPGLGSDTQYF
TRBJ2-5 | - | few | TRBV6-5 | TGTGCCAGCAGTTACCGACCGGACTATGAGACCCAGTACTTC | CASSYRPDYETQYF
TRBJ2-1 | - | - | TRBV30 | TGTGCCTGGAGTAAGACAGGGGACTACAACAATGAGCAGTTCTTC | CAWSKTGDYNNEQFF
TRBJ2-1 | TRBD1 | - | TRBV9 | TGTGCCACAGCAACAGGGGGATCCTTGTCTGAGCAGTTCTTC | CATATGGSLSEQFF
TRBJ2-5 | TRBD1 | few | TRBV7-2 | TGTGCCAGCAGGAGGACAGGGAACATAGAGACCCAGTACTTC | CASRRTGNIETQYF
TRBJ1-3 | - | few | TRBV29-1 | TGCAGCGCCAACAGGGATCCCTCTGGAAACACCATATATTTT | CSANRDPSGNTIYF
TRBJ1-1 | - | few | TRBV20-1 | TGCAGTGCCGACTCGAACACTGAAGCTTTCTTT | CSADSNTEAFF
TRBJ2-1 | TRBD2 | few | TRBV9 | TGTGCCAGCAGCCTAAAACTAGCGGGAGCCTACAATGAGCAGTTCTTC | CASSLKLAGAYNEQFF
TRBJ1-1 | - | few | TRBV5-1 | TGCGCCAGCAGCACCCAGGGTACTGAAGCTTTCTTT | CASSTQGTEAFF
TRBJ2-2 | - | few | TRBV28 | TGTGCCAGCAGTCCCCGACTAGTGACCGGGGAGCTGTTTTTT | CASSPRLVTGELFF
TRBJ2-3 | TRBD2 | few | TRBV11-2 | TGTGCCAGCAGCTTCCGCCGAGCGGGAGAGCACACAGATACGCAGTATTTT | CASSFRRAGEHTDTQYF
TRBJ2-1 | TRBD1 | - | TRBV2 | TGTGCCAGCAGCAGAGCTGGGACAGGGGCGGGTGAGGAGCAGTTCTTC | CASSRAGTGAGEEQFF
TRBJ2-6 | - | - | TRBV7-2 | TGTGCCAGCAGCTTGGGCAGGGCCTCTTCTGGGGCCAACGTCCTGACTTTC | CASSLGRASSGANVLTF
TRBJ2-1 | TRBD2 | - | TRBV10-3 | TGTGCCACAGCGCCGGGACTAGCGGGGAACAATGAGCAGTTCTTC | CATAPGLAGNNEQFF
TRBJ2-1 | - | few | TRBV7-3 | TGTGCCAGCAGCTCACAGGGACGGGAGCAGTTCTTC | CASSSQGREQFF
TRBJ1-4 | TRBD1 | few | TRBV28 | TGTGCCAGCAGTCCGGGGGGACAGGGTGTAGGAAAACTGTTTTTT | CASSPGGQGVGKLFF
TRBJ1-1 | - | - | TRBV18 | TGTGCCAGCTCCCAGGGGAAGAACACTGAAGCTTTCTTT | CASSQGKNTEAFF
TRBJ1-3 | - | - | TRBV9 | TGTGCCAGCAGCGCCTACCATCAATCTGGAAACACCATATATTTT | CASSAYHQSGNTIYF
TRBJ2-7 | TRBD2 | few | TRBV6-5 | TGTGCCAGCAGTTACGCGGGAGGGCCCCACGAGCAGTACTTC | CASSYAGGPHEQYF
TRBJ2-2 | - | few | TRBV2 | TGTGCCAGCACTAACCGGGGGAACACCGGGGAGCTGTTTTTT | CASTNRGNTGELFF
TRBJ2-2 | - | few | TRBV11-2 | TGTGCCAGCAGCTTATGGCGGGAGCTGTTTTTT | CASSLWRELFF
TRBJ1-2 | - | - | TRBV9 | TGTGCCAGCAGCGTAGTCCTGGGAGGCGGCACTAACTATGGCTACACCTTC | CASSVVLGGGTNYGYTF
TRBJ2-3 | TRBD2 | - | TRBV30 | TGTGCCTGGCAGGGACTAGCGGGAGATACGCAGTATTTT | CAWQGLAGDTQYF
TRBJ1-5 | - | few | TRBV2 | TGTGCCAGCAGGCCGACAGGAAATAATCAGCCCCAGCATTTT | CASRPTGNNQPQHF
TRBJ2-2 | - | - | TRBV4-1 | TGCGCCAGCAGCCAAGGGTCCGGGGACACCGGGGAGCTGTTTTTT | CASSQGSGDTGELFF
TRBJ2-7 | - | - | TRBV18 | TGTGCCTCAATTACCGACAGCTACGAGCAGTACTTC | CASITDSYEQYF
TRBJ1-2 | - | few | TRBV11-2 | TGTGCCAGCAGCTTAGCGCAGATTAACTATGGCTACACCTTC | CASSLAQINYGYTF
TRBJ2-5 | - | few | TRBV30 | TGTGCCTGGAGTAGTCGAGGGGAGACCCAGTACTTC | CAWSSRGETQYF
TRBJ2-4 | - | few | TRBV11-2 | TGTGCCAGCAGCTTAATAAGGAGAGCCAAAAACATTCAGTACTTC | CASSLIRRAKNIQYF
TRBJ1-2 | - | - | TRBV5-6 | TGTGCCACCACCCCAGGGAGGGGTGGCTACACCTTC | CATTPGRGGYTF
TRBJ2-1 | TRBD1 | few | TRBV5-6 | TGTGCCAGCAGCTTGGCAGGGGGCTCGGATGAGCAGTTCTTC | CASSLAGGSDEQFF
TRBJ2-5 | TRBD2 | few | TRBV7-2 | TGTGCCAGCAGCTCCGGGACTAGCGGTGCGAGGCGGACCCAGTACTTC | CASSSGTSGARRTQYF
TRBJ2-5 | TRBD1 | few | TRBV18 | TGTGCCAGCTCACGACAGGGCCATCAGGAGACCCAGTACTTC | CASSRQGHQETQYF
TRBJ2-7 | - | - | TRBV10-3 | TGTGCCATCAGTGGAGACATCCACGAGCAGTACTTC | CAISGDIHEQYF
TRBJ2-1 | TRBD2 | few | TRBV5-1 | TGCGCCAGCAGCTTCCTTCTGCTAAACTTAGCGGGAGAGGGGAGTGAGCAGTTCTTC | CASSFLLLNLAGEGSEQFF
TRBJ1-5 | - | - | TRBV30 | TGTGCCTGGAGTGTGGAGGGTATAGGGCCCCAGCATTTT | CAWSVEGIGPQHF
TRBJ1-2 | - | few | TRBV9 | TGTGCCAGCAGCGTAGGGACAGTTTATGGCTACACCTTC | CASSVGTVYGYTF
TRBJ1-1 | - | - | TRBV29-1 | TGCAGCGTTGCTCTTGGCTACAGTGTGAACACTGAAGCTTTCTTT | CSVALGYSVNTEAFF
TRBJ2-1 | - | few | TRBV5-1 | TGCGCCAGCAGCTTGGGGGCAAGCTCCTACAATGAGCAGTTCTTC | CASSLGASSYNEQFF
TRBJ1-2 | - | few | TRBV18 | TGTGCCAGCTCACAAGGACAGCCAGTTAACTATGGCTACACCTTC | CASSQGQPVNYGYTF
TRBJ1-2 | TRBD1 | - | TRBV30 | TGTGCCTGGAGTATCCCGGGACAGGGGAACTATGGCTACACCTTC | CAWSIPGQGNYGYTF
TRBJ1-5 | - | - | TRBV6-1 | TGTGCCAGCAGTGAAGCGCAGACGGGGAATCAGCCCCAGCATTTT | CASSEAQTGNQPQHF
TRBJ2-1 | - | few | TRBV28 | TGTGCCAGCAGTCGCTCCAGTGGCGGGGTATCCAATGAGCAGTTCTTC | CASSRSSGGVSNEQFF
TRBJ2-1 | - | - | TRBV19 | TGTGCCAGTAGTATAGTTACCTACAATGAGCAGTTCTTC | CASSIVTYNEQFF
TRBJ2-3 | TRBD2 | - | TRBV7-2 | TGTGCCAGCAGCTTAGGCGCTAGCGGGAGTAGCACAGATACGCAGTATTTT | CASSLGASGSSTDTQYF
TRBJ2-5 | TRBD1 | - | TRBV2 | TGTGCCAGCAGAGACAGGGGGGGCCAAGAGACCCAGTACTTC | CASRDRGGQETQYF
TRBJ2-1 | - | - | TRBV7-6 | TGTGCCAGCAGCTTACAGTTTGATGAGCAGTTCTTC | CASSLQFDEQFF